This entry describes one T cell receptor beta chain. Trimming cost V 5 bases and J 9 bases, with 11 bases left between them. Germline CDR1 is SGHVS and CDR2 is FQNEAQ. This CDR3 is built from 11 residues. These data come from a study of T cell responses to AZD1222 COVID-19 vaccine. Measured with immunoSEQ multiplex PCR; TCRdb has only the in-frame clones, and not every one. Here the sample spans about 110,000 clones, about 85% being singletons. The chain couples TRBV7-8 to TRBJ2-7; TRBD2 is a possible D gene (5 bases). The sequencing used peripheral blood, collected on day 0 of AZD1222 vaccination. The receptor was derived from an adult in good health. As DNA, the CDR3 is TGTGCCAGCAGCGCAGAGGGTTCGCAGTACTTC. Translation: CASSAEGSQYF.